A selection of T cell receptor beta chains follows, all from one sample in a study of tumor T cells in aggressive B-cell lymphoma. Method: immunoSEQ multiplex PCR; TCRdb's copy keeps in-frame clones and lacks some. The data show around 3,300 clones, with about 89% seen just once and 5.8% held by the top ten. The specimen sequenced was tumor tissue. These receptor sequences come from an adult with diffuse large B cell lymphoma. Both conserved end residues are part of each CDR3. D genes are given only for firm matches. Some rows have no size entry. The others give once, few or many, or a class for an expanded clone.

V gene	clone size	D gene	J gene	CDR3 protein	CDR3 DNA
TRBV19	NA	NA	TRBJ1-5	CASSIGQGEGSNQPQHF	TGTGCCAGTAGTATAGGGCAAGGGGAGGGGAGCAATCAGCCCCAGCATTTT
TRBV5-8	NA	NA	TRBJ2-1	CASIEGSPYNEQFF	TGTGCCAGCATAGAAGGGAGCCCCTACAATGAGCAGTTCTTC
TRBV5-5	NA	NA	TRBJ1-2	CASSLVSVSIYGYTF	TGTGCCAGCAGCTTGGTCAGCGTCTCTATCTATGGCTACACCTTC
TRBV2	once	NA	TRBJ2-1	CASSEARTHLGREQFF	TGTGCCAGCAGTGAAGCGCGGACCCACTTGGGGCGTGAGCAGTTCTTC
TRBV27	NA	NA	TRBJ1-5	CASSARYNGPQHF	TGTGCCAGCAGTGCCCGTTATAACGGTCCCCAGCATTTT
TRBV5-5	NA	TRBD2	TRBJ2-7	CASSTGTSGRVLTYEQYF	TGTGCCAGCAGCACCGGGACTAGCGGGAGGGTTCTCACCTACGAGCAGTACTTC
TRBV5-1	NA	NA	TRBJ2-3	CASSLTGEADTQYF	TGCGCCAGCAGCTTAACAGGAGAAGCAGATACGCAGTATTTT
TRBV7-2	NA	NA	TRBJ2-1	CASSLERWEQFF	TGTGCCAGCAGCTTAGAGCGGTGGGAGCAGTTCTTC
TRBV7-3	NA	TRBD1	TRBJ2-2	CASSQGTGRNTGELFF	TGTGCCAGCAGCCAAGGGACAGGGAGGAACACCGGGGAGCTGTTTTTT
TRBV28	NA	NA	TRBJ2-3	CATTTAGWGTDTQYF	TGTGCCACCACAACGGCGGGGTGGGGCACAGATACGCAGTATTTT
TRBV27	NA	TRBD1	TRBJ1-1	CASSSMTGGMNTEAFF	TGTGCCAGCAGTTCTATGACAGGGGGAATGAACACTGAAGCTTTCTTT
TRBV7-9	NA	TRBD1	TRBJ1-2	CASWQGASSYGYTF	TGTGCCAGTTGGCAGGGGGCTTCAAGCTATGGCTACACCTTC
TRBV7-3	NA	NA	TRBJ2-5	CASSPDSEETQYF	TGTGCCAGCAGCCCGGACAGCGAAGAGACCCAGTACTTC
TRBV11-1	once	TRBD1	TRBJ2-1	CASSPRDSYNEQFF	TGTGCCAGCAGCCCCCGGGACAGTTACAATGAGCAGTTCTTC
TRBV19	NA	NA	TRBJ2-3	CATGRGGTDTQYF	TGTGCCACGGGACGTGGGGGGACCGATACGCAGTATTTT
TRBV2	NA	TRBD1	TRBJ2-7	CASRETGGPIYEQYF	TGTGCCAGCAGGGAGACAGGGGGGCCGATCTACGAGCAGTACTTC
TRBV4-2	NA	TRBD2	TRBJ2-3	CASSQISGGLTDTQYF	TGTGCCAGCAGCCAAATAAGCGGGGGCCTCACAGATACGCAGTATTTT
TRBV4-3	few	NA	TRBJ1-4	CASSQAGATNEKLFF	TGCGCCAGCAGCCAAGCCGGTGCGACTAATGAAAAACTGTTTTTT
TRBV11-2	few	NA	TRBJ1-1	CASSLVLGGFGEAFF	TGTGCCAGCAGCTTAGTATTGGGAGGGTTCGGGGAAGCTTTCTTT
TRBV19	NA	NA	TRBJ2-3	CASSDAELFTDTQYF	TGTGCCAGTAGTGATGCGGAGCTATTCACAGATACGCAGTATTTT
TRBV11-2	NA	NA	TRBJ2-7	CASSSPYEQYF	TGTGCCAGCAGCTCTCCCTACGAGCAGTACTTC
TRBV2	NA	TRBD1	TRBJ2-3	CASRHRDRVSGDTQYF	TGTGCCAGCAGACACCGGGACAGGGTGTCGGGAGATACGCAGTATTTT
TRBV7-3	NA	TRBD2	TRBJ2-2	CASSLGLAGPTGELFF	TGTGCCAGCAGCTTAGGACTAGCGGGACCAACCGGGGAGCTGTTTTTT
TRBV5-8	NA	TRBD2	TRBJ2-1	CASSGLVFSQFF	TGTGCCAGCAGCGGACTAGTCTTTAGTCAGTTCTTC
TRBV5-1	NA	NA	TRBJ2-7	CASSLAAGVTEQYF	TGCGCCAGCAGCTTGGCCGCAGGGGTAACCGAGCAGTACTTC
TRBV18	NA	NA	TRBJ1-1	CASSPGAMRMNTEAFF	TGTGCCAGCTCACCAGGCGCGATGCGGATGAACACTGAAGCTTTCTTT
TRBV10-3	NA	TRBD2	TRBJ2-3	CASNSGSTDTQYF	TGTGCCTCAAATAGCGGGAGCACAGATACGCAGTATTTT
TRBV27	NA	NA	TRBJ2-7	CASSYDTGRYEQYF	TGTGCCAGCAGTTATGATACAGGGAGATACGAGCAGTACTTC
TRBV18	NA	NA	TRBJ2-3	CASSRGIQRNTDTQYF	TGTGCCAGCTCACGAGGGATCCAGCGGAACACAGATACGCAGTATTTT
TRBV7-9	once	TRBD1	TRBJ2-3	CASSSRQGRANTQYF	TGTGCCAGCAGCTCCAGACAGGGTAGGGCAAATACGCAGTATTTT
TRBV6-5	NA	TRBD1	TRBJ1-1	CASSYGQGDTEAFF	TGTGCCAGCAGTTACGGACAGGGAGACACTGAAGCTTTCTTT
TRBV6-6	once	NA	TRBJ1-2	CASSLSLNYGYTF	TGTGCCAGCAGTCTAAGTCTTAACTATGGCTACACCTTC
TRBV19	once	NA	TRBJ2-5	CATGLALSGTQYF	TGTGCCACCGGGTTGGCGTTGTCGGGGACCCAGTACTTC
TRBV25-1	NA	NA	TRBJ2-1	CASSPLGNEQFF	TGTGCCAGCAGTCCTCTCGGCAATGAGCAGTTCTTC
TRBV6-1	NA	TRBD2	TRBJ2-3	CASRKGTRPTDTQYF	TGTGCCAGCAGGAAGGGGACTAGACCCACAGATACGCAGTATTTT
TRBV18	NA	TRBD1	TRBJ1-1	CASSLGQGAVEAFF	TGTGCCAGCTCACTGGGACAGGGGGCTGTTGAAGCTTTCTTT
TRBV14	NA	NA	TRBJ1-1	CASSQDRGNTEAFF	TGTGCCAGCAGCCAAGACAGGGGGAACACTGAAGCTTTCTTT
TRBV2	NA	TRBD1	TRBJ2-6	CASSKGTGGSGANVLTF	TGTGCCAGCAGCAAGGGGACAGGGGGCTCTGGGGCCAACGTCCTGACTTTC
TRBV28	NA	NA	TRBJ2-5	CASSQSRVAKETQYF	TGTGCCAGCAGTCAGAGCCGGGTAGCTAAAGAGACCCAGTACTTC
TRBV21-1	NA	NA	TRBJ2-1	CASSPRGQEIYNEQFF	TGTGCCAGCAGCCCCAGGGGACAGGAGATCTACAATGAGCAGTTCTTC
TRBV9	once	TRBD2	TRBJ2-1	CASSGGLEGYNEQFF	TGTGCCAGCAGCGGGGGACTAGAGGGATACAATGAGCAGTTCTTC
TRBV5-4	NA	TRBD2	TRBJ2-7	CASSSLPTSGRAHEQYF	TGTGCCAGCAGCTCCCTCCCTACTAGCGGGCGAGCCCACGAGCAGTACTTC
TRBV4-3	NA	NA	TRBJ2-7	CASSQERGGNYEQYF	TGCGCCAGCAGCCAAGAGAGAGGGGGTAACTACGAGCAGTACTTC
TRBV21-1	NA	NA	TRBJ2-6	CASLSGANVLTF	TGTGCCAGCCTCTCTGGGGCCAACGTCCTGACTTTC
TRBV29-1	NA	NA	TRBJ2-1	CSVEPQVSYNEQFF	TGCAGCGTTGAACCCCAGGTGTCCTACAATGAGCAGTTCTTC
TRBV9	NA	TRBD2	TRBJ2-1	CAGGREDNEQFF	TGTGCGGGGGGGCGGGAGGACAATGAGCAGTTCTTC
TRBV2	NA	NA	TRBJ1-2	CATYDGYTF	TGTGCCACCTACGATGGCTACACCTTC
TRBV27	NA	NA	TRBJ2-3	CASSFMDTQYF	TGTGCCAGCAGTTTTATGGATACGCAGTATTTT
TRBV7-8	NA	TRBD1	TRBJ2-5	CASSALQGAKGQETQYF	TGTGCCAGCAGCGCCCTACAGGGGGCGAAGGGCCAAGAGACCCAGTACTTC
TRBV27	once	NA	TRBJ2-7	CASKGPFRQGPYEQYF	TGTGCCAGCAAGGGACCCTTTAGGCAGGGGCCCTACGAGCAGTACTTC
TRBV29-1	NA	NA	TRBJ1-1	CSVKNLAYTKAFF	TGCAGCGTCAAAAACTTGGCTTACACTAAAGCTTTCTTT
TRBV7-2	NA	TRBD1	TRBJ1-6	CASSETGVGGSPLHF	TGTGCCAGCAGCGAGACAGGGGTCGGGGGTTCACCCCTCCACTTT
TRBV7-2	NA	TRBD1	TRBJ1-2	CASSFTGVEGYTF	TGTGCCAGCAGCTTCACAGGGGTTGAAGGCTACACCTTC
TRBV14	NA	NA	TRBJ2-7	CASSQRGQSSYEQYF	TGTGCCAGCAGCCAAAGAGGGCAGAGTTCCTACGAGCAGTACTTC
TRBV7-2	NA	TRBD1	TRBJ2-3	CASSLGQTPSTDTQYF	TGTGCCAGCAGCTTGGGACAGACACCTAGCACAGATACGCAGTATTTT
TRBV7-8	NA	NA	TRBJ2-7	CASSGSARTTYEQYF	TGTGCCAGCAGCGGCTCAGCGAGGACAACCTACGAGCAGTACTTC
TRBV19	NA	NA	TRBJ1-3	CASSIAGNSGNTIYF	TGTGCCAGTAGTATCGCCGGGAACTCTGGAAACACCATATATTTT